Listed below are T cell receptor beta chains from one sample, sequenced in a study of blood T cells in healthy people across ages. TCRdb used MiXCR to reprocess the 5' RACE reads, holding one entry per CDR3 protein. The data hold about 320,000 distinct CDR3 sequences, with about 25% observed a single time. The sequenced material came from blood. Receptor source: a woman aged 70 to 79 in good health. Each CDR3 is given with its conserved first and last residue.

>TRBV18|TRBJ1-2
CASSPTQGANYGYTF
>TRBV18|TRBJ2-7
CASFSGSSYEQYF
>TRBV6-1|TRBJ2-4
CASSFTGTGKNIQYF
>TRBV28|TRBJ2-7
CASTKPGQSYEQYF
>TRBV19|TRBJ1-2
CASSTMQYGYTF
>TRBV2|TRBJ2-2
CASSDDISNTGELFF
>TRBV20-1|TRBJ2-3
CSASNPPGLALPSTDTQYF
>TRBV28|TRBJ2-4
CASSFNGGGNIQYF
>TRBV9|TRBJ2-1
CASSVGQVNEQFF
>TRBV6-2/TRBV6-3|TRBJ2-1
CASSPPKRSNEQFF
>TRBV5-1|TRBJ2-5
CASSTGTSGRVETQYF
>TRBV2|TRBJ2-3
CASRLTTSGRSDTQYF
>TRBV21-1|TRBJ2-1
CASSRLAGFYNEQFF
>TRBV4-1|TRBJ2-5
CASSGKQETQYF
>TRBV7-2|TRBJ2-7
CASSLVPPGPYEQYF
>TRBV4-1|TRBJ2-1
CASSQEPQGQGSYNEQFF
>TRBV20-1|TRBJ1-2
CSARRLFGHYGYTF
>TRBV3-1|TRBJ2-4
CASSQVASGKGNIQYF
>TRBV7-8|TRBJ2-7
CASSLAHRPLAGGNEQYF
>TRBV5-1|TRBJ1-1
CASSLFGVNTEAFF
>TRBV12-3/TRBV12-4|TRBJ2-5
CASSQVLSAREETQYF
>TRBV3-1|TRBJ2-5
CASSPEGRSETQYF
>TRBV7-9|TRBJ2-1
CASSLLWGANEQFF